The 32 T cell receptor beta chains below all came from one sample that was sequenced in a study of blood T cell repertoires in COVID-19. Clones were read by immunoSEQ multiplex PCR, and TCRdb kept only the in-frame ones, dropping some. This sample has 65,000 to 80,000 clones, with about nine tenths found just once. The source material was peripheral blood. Receptors originate from a human donor in a cohort sampled during active COVID-19.

This chain links TRBV25-1 with TRBJ1-4; 11 bases fit TRBD1. Trimming removed 3 bases from V and 7 bases from J; junction bases left unmatched: 13. The CDR3 length is 18 residues. Germline assignment: CDR1 MGHDK and CDR2 SYGVNS. CDR3 amino acids: CASSDVRADRGQSEKLFF. CDR3 nucleotide sequence: TGTGCCAGCAGTGACGTCCGAGCGGACAGGGGGCAGAGTGAAAAACTGTTTTTT.

The chain combines TRBV7-9 with TRBJ1-3; TRBD1 might be the D (5 bases). Germline V CDR1 and CDR2: SEHNR, FQNEAQ (reference sequence). This CDR3 has 15 amino acids. V was cut by 3 bases and J by 4 bases, with 13 bases left in between. The CDR3, as DNA: TGTGCCAGCAGCTTCCCCCCGGCAGGGGGAAACACCATATATTTT. This sequence encodes CASSFPPAGGNTIYF.

In DNA form, the CDR3 reads TGTGCCAGCAGCTTAGCCGTCACTGAAGCTTTCTTT. Translated: CASSLAVTEAFF. This rearrangement joins TRBV11-2 to TRBJ1-1; D gene ambiguous. V was cut by 1 base and J by 4 bases, with 4 bases left in between. CDR1 is SGHAT, CDR2 FQNNGV, per germline. The CDR3 has 12 residues.

This sequence joins TRBV6-1 and TRBJ2-1; 8 positions agree with TRBD2. The germline V gene has CDR1 MNHNS and CDR2 SASEGT. The CDR3 is 16 residues long. V was pared by 3 bases and J by 7 bases, with 11 bases of the junction left unmatched. The CDR3, as DNA: TGTGCCAGCAGTGACGGCCGAGCGGGAGTGGTAAATGAGCAGTTCTTC. The encoded protein is CASSDGRAGVVNEQFF.

The chain has TRBV28 and TRBJ2-2; no clear D. The CDR3 has 16 amino acids. The germline V and J ends were trimmed by 5 bases and 3 bases, with 16 bases remaining between them. Germline V gene lookup returns CDR1 MDHEN and CDR2 SYDVKM. The CDR3 nucleotides are TGTGCCAGCAGTCCCCGACTTGGCGCATACACCGGGGAGCTGTTTTTT. Protein product: CASSPRLGAYTGELFF.

This chain uses TRBV19 with TRBJ1-2, with TRBD1 identical over 9 bases. V dropped 0 bases and J dropped 8; count of bases not matched to a gene: 7. Germline-derived CDR1 and CDR2 are LNHDA and SQIVND (reference sequence). The CDR3 is made up of 15 amino acids. The CDR3 sequence is CASSIDLQGARGYTF. CDR3 DNA: TGTGCCAGTAGTATAGATCTACAGGGGGCGCGCGGCTACACCTTC.

This sequence joins TRBV9 and TRBJ2-7, with 8 bases fitting TRBD2. In germline, CDR1 is SGDLS, CDR2 YYNGEE. The CDR3 sequence is 15 residues long. With 4 bases clipped from V and 4 bases from J, the junction kept 10 bases outside the gene matches. As DNA, the CDR3 is TGTGCCAGCAGCAAGAGCGGGAGCCCATATTACGAGCAGTACTTC. Translation gives CASSKSGSPYYEQYF.

The chain couples TRBV5-4 to TRBJ1-1; 8 positions agree with TRBD1. The germline V gene encodes CDR1 SGHNT and CDR2 YYREEE (reference sequence). The V and J ends lost 1 base and 3 bases, in that order; junction bases with no gene match: 8. The CDR3 runs 16 residues. In DNA, the CDR3 is TGTGCCAGCAGCTTGAGAGGCAGGGGGCGCGACACTGAAGCTTTCTTT. It codes for CASSLRGRGRDTEAFF.

This chain connects TRBV5-1 to TRBJ2-7; 7 nucleotides match TRBD2. Germline V gives CDR1 SGHRS, CDR2 YFSETQ. J was trimmed by 4 bases and V by 0 bases; bases with no gene match: 10. The CDR3 contains 16 residues. The CDR3: CASSLAGGSQSYEQYF. The CDR3 DNA is TGCGCCAGCAGCTTGGCTGGCGGGAGCCAATCTTACGAGCAGTACTTC.

V usage is TRBV19 and J usage is TRBJ2-3, with D possibly matching TRBD2 (6 bases). CDR1 LNHDA and CDR2 SQIVND come from the germline V gene (reference sequence). The V end was cut by 4 bases, the J end by 2 bases, with 10 bases between. The CDR3 totals 14 residues. For the CDR3, the DNA is TGTGCCAGTAGTACCCCGGGAGTCACAGATACGCAGTATTTT. Amino acids: CASSTPGVTDTQYF.

This chain connects TRBV21-1 to TRBJ2-7; TRBD2, the table's D call, was not compared with the DNA. TRBV21-1 is marked as a pseudogene. The CDR3 sequence is 20 residues long. Here the CDR3 DNA reads TGTGCCAGCAGCGAAAAGGACAGCCCAGGACTAGCGGGAGGGATCTACGAGCAGTACTTC. It is translated as CASSEKDSPGLAGGIYEQYF.

The chain couples TRBV6-1 to TRBJ1-1, with TRBD1 matching 9 bases. The CDR3 is made up of 16 amino acids. The germline V gene encodes CDR1 MNHNS and CDR2 SASEGT. Trimming took 4 bases from V and 4 from J; bases not matched to a gene: 10. The CDR3 sequence: CASSAQGQGIRTEAFF. As DNA, the CDR3 is TGTGCCAGCAGTGCTCAAGGACAGGGGATCCGCACTGAAGCTTTCTTT.

This chain uses TRBV27 with TRBJ2-7; TRBD2 is a possible D gene (6 bases). This CDR3 contains 15 residues. CDR1 and CDR2 from the germline V gene are MNHEY and SMNVEV (reference sequence). Trimming left V 3 bases short and J 4 bases short, with 16 bases between. CDR3 in amino acids: CASSFGSAGWYEQYF. As DNA, the CDR3 is TGTGCCAGCAGTTTTGGGTCGGCGGGGTGGTACGAGCAGTACTTC.

This clone is a singleton in its sample. The V and J genes are TRBV18 and TRBJ1-2; 8 nucleotides line up with TRBD1. The CDR3 consists of 15 residues. The V gene's germline CDR1 is KGHSH and CDR2 LQKENI. The junction had 7 bases not matched to a gene; V was cut back by 3 bases and J by 4 bases. This chain's CDR3 is CASSPTGGDFYGYTF. The CDR3 DNA reads TGTGCCAGCTCACCTACAGGGGGAGATTTCTATGGCTACACCTTC. Drawing the rest from reference TRBV18 and TRBJ1-2, the complete variable domain is NAGVMQNPRHLVRRRGQEARLRCSPMKGHSHVYWYRQLPEEGLKFMVYLQKENIIDESGMPKERFSAEFPKEGPSILRIQQVVRGDSAAYFCASSPTGGDFYGYTFGSGTRLTVV.

The chain uses TRBV7-2 and TRBJ2-7; possibly TRBD2 for D (5 bases). This CDR3 has 13 amino acids. Germline CDR1 and CDR2: SGHTA and FQGNSA. V was cut by 1 base and J by 10 bases, with 14 bases left in between. The CDR3 DNA sequence: TGTGCCAGCAGCTTAGGTTTCCTAGCCGGACAGTACTTC. Translating gives CASSLGFLAGQYF.

V is TRBV9 and J is TRBJ2-7; 10 bases fit TRBD2. This CDR3 has 15 residues. Trimming cost V 4 bases and J 5 bases; bases outside gene matches: 9. CDR1 and CDR2 from the germline V gene are SGDLS and YYNGEE. This CDR3 is CASSQGLARSDEQYF. The CDR3 DNA reads TGTGCCAGCAGCCAGGGACTAGCGAGATCGGACGAGCAGTACTTC.

The V and J genes are TRBV19 and TRBJ2-3, with D maybe TRBD2 (6 bases). Germline V gene sequence: CDR1 LNHDA, CDR2 SQIVND (reference sequence). Trimming took off 4 bases at V and 1 base at J, with 9 bases between the two ends. The CDR3 contains 14 residues. For the CDR3, the DNA is TGTGCCAGTAGTAATCCTAGCGGCACAGATACGCAGTATTTT. It yields the protein CASSNPSGTDTQYF.

This clone was picked up a small number of times. The rearrangement joins TRBV4-3 to TRBJ2-6; D possibly corresponds to TRBD2 (6 bases). V was shortened by 1 base and J by 2 bases, with 9 bases between the two germline ends. The CDR3 has 16 amino acids. The germline CDR1 and CDR2 sequences are LGHNA and YSLEER. CDR3 amino acids: CASSQVGGTGANVLTF. The CDR3 nucleotides are TGCGCCAGCAGCCAAGTTGGGGGGACTGGGGCCAACGTCCTGACTTTC.

This clone was picked up one time. J is TRBJ1-5 and V is TRBV30, with 8 bases matching TRBD1. The CDR3 extends over 16 amino acids. Germline trimming cut 2 bases from V and 0 bases from J; bases unmatched to any gene: 6. CDR1 and CDR2 (germline): GTSNPN, SVGIG (reference sequence). CDR3 DNA sequence: TGTGCCTGGAGTATTAGACAGGGGATTAGCAATCAGCCCCAGCATTTT. Amino acid sequence: CAWSIRQGISNQPQHF.

As concerns this clone: The junction shows a germline mismatch at one end, possibly a read error. V and J are TRBV5-5 and TRBJ2-5; 10 bases align to TRBD1. Germline V CDR1 and CDR2: SGHKS, YYEKEE (reference sequence). This CDR3 is 16 amino acids long. The CDR3 DNA is TGTGCCAGCACCTTGGAGGGACAGGGGTCTTATGAGACCCAGTACTTC. This encodes CASTLEGQGSYETQYF.

The genes are TRBV6-5 and TRBJ1-1; the D gene is possibly TRBD1 (5 bases). The CDR3 contains 13 residues. Trimming removed 7 bases at V and 3 bases at J, with 12 bases between. CDR1 MNHEY and CDR2 SVGAGI come from the germline V gene. The CDR3, as DNA: TGTGCCAGCATGTGGGGGGTTGACACTGAAGCTTTCTTT. This translates into CASMWGVDTEAFF.

In its sample, this clone was seen a few times. J is TRBJ2-7 and V is TRBV27; 13 bases are shared with TRBD2. Germline CDR1 is MNHEY and CDR2 is SMNVEV (reference sequence). V lost 4 bases, J lost 6 bases, and 6 bases stayed unmatched. The length of the CDR3 is 15 residues. The CDR3 coding sequence is TGTGCCAGCAGTTACTCGGGACTAGCGGGAAGCGAGCAGTACTTC. Its protein is CASSYSGLAGSEQYF.

The chain carries TRBV5-1 and TRBJ1-5, with D possibly matching TRBD1 (6 bases). CDR3 length: 14 residues. The V gene's germline CDR1 is SGHRS and CDR2 YFSETQ. Trimming removed 2 bases at V and 7 bases at J, with 13 bases between. In DNA, the CDR3 is TGCGCCAGCAGCTTCGGGGCAGGGGAGCAGCCCCAGCATTTT. As protein: CASSFGAGEQPQHF.

The CDR3: CAISDGANYGYTF. The CDR3, as DNA: TGTGCCATCAGTGACGGAGCTAACTATGGCTACACCTTC. The chain recombines TRBV10-3 with TRBJ1-2; D remains unclear. V was trimmed by 3 bases and J by 0 bases, leaving 5 bases between them. CDR1 and CDR2 (germline): ENHRY, SYGVKD. This CDR3 contains 13 residues.

This clone has only one observation. This chain connects TRBV9 to TRBJ2-2; D not resolved. Trimming took 0 bases from V and 1 from J, leaving 7 bases between them. This CDR3 is 15 amino acids long. Germline assignment: CDR1 SGDLS and CDR2 YYNGEE. The CDR3 DNA follows: TGTGCCAGCAGCGTAGTTCATGTGAACACCGGGGAGCTGTTTTTT. This gives the protein CASSVVHVNTGELFF.

The rearrangement links TRBV24-1 to TRBJ2-1; a weak D match, TRBD1 (5 bases). The CDR3 loop spans 13 amino acids. Germline lookup yields CDR1 KGHDR and CDR2 SFDVKD. V lost 4 bases and J 7 bases, leaving 10 bases between the germline ends. The CDR3 sequence is CATSESGFNEQFF. The CDR3 nucleotides are TGTGCCACCAGTGAGTCAGGGTTTAATGAGCAGTTCTTC.

The CDR3 DNA reads TGTGCCAGCAGCCGGTCTAGCGGGACGGATACGCAGTATTTT. Residues: CASSRSSGTDTQYF. The V and J genes are TRBV7-9 and TRBJ2-3; the match to TRBD2 covers 9 bases. Germline CDR1 is SEHNR and CDR2 is FQNEAQ (reference sequence). J was trimmed by 6 bases and V by 5 bases; bases with no gene match: 6. The length of the CDR3 is 14 residues.

This clone came up once. The V and J genes are TRBV7-6 and TRBJ2-7; 7 positions agree with TRBD1. In germline, CDR1 is SGHVS, CDR2 FNYEAQ. V was pared by 1 base and J by 0 bases, with 3 bases of the junction left unmatched. CDR3 length: 15 residues. Written as DNA, the CDR3 is TGTGCCAGCAGCTTAGTTGCAGGGGGCTCCTACGAGCAGTACTTC. It translates to CASSLVAGGSYEQYF.

The genes are TRBV5-1 and TRBJ2-2, with 8 bases fitting TRBD2. The ends lost 4 bases at V and 0 bases at J; junction bases unmatched: 5. CDR3 length equals 16 residues. Germline V gene lookup returns CDR1 SGHRS and CDR2 YFSETQ. The CDR3 coding sequence is TGCGCCAGCAGCCTCAGAGCGGGAGCGAACACCGGGGAGCTGTTTTTT. Encoded protein: CASSLRAGANTGELFF.

J is TRBJ1-1 and V is TRBV19; D may be TRBD1 (6 bases). This CDR3 spans 15 amino acids. Germline lookup yields CDR1 LNHDA and CDR2 SQIVND (reference sequence). Between the trimmed V and J ends, which lost 1 base and 6 bases, there was a span of 15 bases. The CDR3 sequence is CASSIVQGRGAEAFF. In nucleotides, the CDR3 is TGTGCCAGTAGTATAGTACAGGGTAGAGGCGCTGAAGCTTTCTTT.

This chain links TRBV5-1 with TRBJ2-5; D is perhaps TRBD2 (6 bases). V was shortened by 6 bases and J by 2 bases, with 11 bases between the two germline ends. Germline CDR1 and CDR2: SGHRS and YFSETQ. This CDR3 comprises 13 residues. The CDR3 here is CASIGSGQETQYF. The CDR3 coding sequence is TGCGCCAGCATAGGTAGCGGACAAGAGACCCAGTACTTC.

This clone showed up just once. The V gene is TRBV5-1, the J gene TRBJ2-3; TRBD1 aligns across 10 bases. Germline lookup yields CDR1 SGHRS and CDR2 YFSETQ. J gave up 3 bases and V 3 bases, and 4 bases lay outside the gene matches. This CDR3 region has 15 residues. The CDR3 sequence: CASSYGQGGTDTQYF. CDR3 sequence (DNA): TGCGCCAGCAGCTACGGACAGGGGGGGACAGATACGCAGTATTTT.